These 20 T cell receptor beta chains were all obtained from the same sample, sequenced in a study of blood T cells in healthy people across ages. The use of a sample-barcoded 5' primer and a J-beta primer mix characterized a second PCR of about 7 to 12 cycles. One entry per CDR3 protein results from TCRdb running MiXCR on the 5' RACE reads. The table has 1.5 million to 1.8 million distinct CDR3 sequences, approximately 42% seen once. Sample: blood. Receptors were obtained from a young woman in good health.

This clonotype was counted between two and nine times. The chain recombines TRBV6-2 or TRBV6-3 with TRBJ2-1, with D possibly being TRBD1 (5 bases). This CDR3 region has 17 residues. Per germline, CDR1 MNHEY and CDR2 SVGEGT. The V end was cut by 4 bases, the J end by 4 bases, with 20 bases between. The CDR3 sequence is CASSSSLGKGSYNEQFF. In DNA, the CDR3 is TGTGCCAGCAGTTCCTCCCTGGGGAAGGGGTCATACAATGAGCAGTTCTTC.

This sequence joins TRBV7-2 and TRBJ2-7; a weak D match, TRBD1 (6 bases). The ends were cut back, 7 bases at V and 0 bases at J, with 13 bases in the middle. Germline assignment: CDR1 SGHTA and CDR2 FQGNSA. This CDR3 is built from 14 residues. Here the CDR3 DNA reads TGTGCCAGCACCCAGACAGGCCTCTCCTACGAGCAGTACTTC. It is translated as CASTQTGLSYEQYF.

The table lists this clonotype with a few counts. The chain recombines TRBV12-3 or TRBV12-4 with TRBJ2-3; TRBD1 might be the D (6 bases). The CDR3 runs to 15 residues. V was cut by 4 bases and J by 6 bases, with 17 bases left in between. CDR3 loop: CASSYWGRPADTQYF. The CDR3 region has the DNA TGTGCCAGCAGTTACTGGGGGCGCCCCGCGGATACGCAGTATTTT.

This clonotype was detected a few times. The V and J genes are TRBV6-2 or TRBV6-3 and TRBJ2-7; D is perhaps TRBD1 (6 bases). V gave up 4 bases and J gave up 3 bases, with 13 bases separating them. This CDR3 is built from 14 residues. The germline V gene has CDR1 MNHEY and CDR2 SVGEGT. The CDR3 sequence: CASSSGQRVYEQYF. The DNA of the CDR3 is TGTGCCAGCAGTTCTGGACAGCGAGTCTACGAGCAGTACTTC.

This clonotype came up many times. This chain joins TRBV25-1 and TRBJ2-1; 7 bases are a match to TRBD2. The CDR3 is 13 residues long. Losses at the gene ends were 4 bases for V and 4 bases for J; bases not matched to a gene: 1. The V gene's germline CDR1 is MGHDK and CDR2 SYGVNS. In nucleotides, the CDR3 is TGTGCCAGCAGTGTCGGGAGGTACAATGAGCAGTTCTTC. Its protein is CASSVGRYNEQFF.

This clonotype came up a few times. The V call is TRBV10-3, the J call TRBJ1-1; TRBD1 aligns across 7 bases. The CDR3 has 13 residues. In germline, CDR1 is ENHRY, CDR2 SYGVKD. Trimming removed 6 bases from V and 5 bases from J; junction bases left unmatched: 6. The CDR3 DNA is TGTGCCATCAGGGGACAGAAGTGGACTGAAGCTTTCTTT. Translated: CAIRGQKWTEAFF.

This clonotype turned up a few times. The rearrangement links TRBV5-6 to TRBJ2-4, with TRBD2 matching over 10 bases. The CDR3 contains 16 residues. Germline V CDR1 and CDR2: SGHDT, YYEEEE. With V trimmed by 4 bases and J by 0 bases, 4 bases remained unmatched. The CDR3 reads CASSPRTSGAKNIQYF. In DNA form, the CDR3 reads TGTGCCAGCAGCCCTCGGACTAGCGGAGCCAAAAACATTCAGTACTTC.

The chain joins TRBV7-9 to TRBJ2-7, with D perhaps TRBD1 or TRBD2 (5 bases each). CDR1 is SEHNR, CDR2 FQNEAQ, per germline (reference sequence). Trimming removed 4 bases from V and 6 bases from J, with 10 bases in between. CDR3 length equals 12 residues. CDR3 DNA sequence: TGTGCCAGCAGCTCCTTTGGGGGCGAGCAGTACTTC. Protein product: CASSSFGGEQYF.

This clonotype was picked up a small number of times. This chain joins TRBV28 and TRBJ1-1; unclear D gene. Deletions cut 6 bases from V and 8 bases from J, with 16 bases between. The CDR3 contains 13 residues. Germline assignment: CDR1 MDHEN and CDR2 SYDVKM. The CDR3 DNA sequence: TGTGCCAGCAGCCTACTTGGAGGGAGAGAAGCTTTCTTT. Its translation: CASSLLGGREAFF.

The V call is TRBV9, the J call TRBJ2-3; no reliable D call. V was trimmed by 0 bases and J by 0 bases, leaving 11 bases between them. The CDR3 runs 16 residues. Per germline, CDR1 SGDLS and CDR2 YYNGEE. CDR3 residues: CASSVAPLPSTDTQYF. The DNA for the CDR3 is TGTGCCAGCAGCGTAGCCCCACTCCCTAGCACAGATACGCAGTATTTT.

Note on this clonotype: This may stem from a read error, because a much larger clone lies one nucleotide away. The genes are TRBV9 and TRBJ2-1, with D possibly matching TRBD2 (5 bases). CDR3 size: 14 residues. Germline CDR1 is SGDLS and CDR2 is YYNGEE. V lost 3 bases and J 12 bases, leaving 19 bases between the germline ends. CDR3 in amino acids: CASSDMSRAGRQFF. The CDR3 DNA sequence: TGTGCCAGCAGCGATATGAGCCGGGCTGGGAGGCAGTTCTTC.

The chain links TRBV19 to TRBJ2-7; no clear D gene. This CDR3 is 14 amino acids long. The germline CDR1 and CDR2 sequences are LNHDA and SQIVND (reference sequence). Between the trimmed V and J ends, which lost 3 bases and 7 bases, there was a span of 16 bases. The CDR3 DNA is TGTGCCAGTAGTATTCCTTCTGTTGTCGATGAGCAGTACTTC. This encodes CASSIPSVVDEQYF.

V gene TRBV7-2 combines with J gene TRBJ1-5; D is possibly TRBD1 (6 bases). The CDR3 sequence is 13 residues long. From germline, CDR1 is SGHTA and CDR2 FQGNSA. V was cut by 8 bases and J by 7 bases, with 15 bases left in between. CDR3 in amino acids: CASGQQGRQPQHF. For the CDR3, the DNA is TGTGCCAGCGGCCAACAGGGTAGACAGCCCCAGCATTTT.

This clonotype was observed many times. The genes are TRBV20-1 and TRBJ2-7, with 7 bases aligning to TRBD2. Looked up from germline, CDR1 is DFQATT and CDR2 is SNEGSKA (reference sequence). The CDR3 has 15 residues. Unmatched junction bases numbered 7, after V lost 1 base and J lost 1 base. The CDR3 sequence is CSARGWLADSYEQYF. In DNA form, the CDR3 reads TGCAGTGCTAGAGGATGGCTAGCGGATTCCTACGAGCAGTACTTC.

This clonotype was seen many times. The chain carries TRBV12-3 or TRBV12-4 and TRBJ1-2, with TRBD1 as a possible D gene (5 bases). Trimming left V 5 bases short and J 5 bases short, with 9 bases between. This CDR3 spans 12 amino acids. The CDR3 sequence is CASSTGRYGYTF. The CDR3 nucleotides are TGTGCCAGCAGTACGGGGCGGTATGGCTACACCTTC.

The V and J genes are TRBV12-3 or TRBV12-4 and TRBJ2-3, with 8 bases matching TRBD2. The CDR3 runs 16 residues. After removal of 5 bases from V and 1 base from J, the junction contained 8 bases not matched to a gene. CDR3 sequence reads: CASSPPTSGGTDTQYF. CDR3 sequence (DNA): TGTGCCAGCAGTCCACCTACTAGCGGTGGCACAGATACGCAGTATTTT.

This clonotype was picked up many times. The chain has TRBV20-1 and TRBJ2-3, with D perhaps matching TRBD2 (6 bases). This CDR3 region has 14 residues. V lost 3 bases and J lost 3, with 13 bases in between. Germline CDR1 is DFQATT and CDR2 is SNEGSKA (reference sequence). Here the CDR3 DNA reads TGCAGTGCTAGCGGTGGGGCGGGAACAGATACGCAGTATTTT. Amino acids: CSASGGAGTDTQYF.

Here the CDR3 reads CASSESSEQFF. The CDR3 nucleotides are TGTGCCAGCAGTGAATCTTCTGAGCAGTTCTTC. V usage is TRBV6-5 and J usage is TRBJ2-1; D ambiguous. This CDR3 has 11 residues. V was pared by 5 bases and J by 9 bases, with 8 bases between. In germline, CDR1 is MNHEY, CDR2 SVGAGI.

This chain joins TRBV6-5 and TRBJ1-2; a weak D match, TRBD1 (6 bases). V lost 4 bases and J lost 3, with 12 bases in between. This CDR3 contains 14 residues. The germline V gene encodes CDR1 MNHEY and CDR2 SVGAGI. The CDR3 spells CASSLRRQDYGYTF. CDR3 sequence (DNA): TGTGCCAGCAGTTTACGGCGACAGGACTATGGCTACACCTTC.

The rearrangement uses TRBV20-1 and TRBJ1-3; D is unresolved. From germline, CDR1 is DFQATT and CDR2 SNEGSKA (reference sequence). The CDR3 loop spans 16 amino acids. Between the trimmed V and J ends, which lost 0 bases and 4 bases, there was a span of 16 bases. The CDR3 DNA reads TGCAGTGCTAGAGATAACTGGGAGTTGGCGGGAAACACCATATATTTT. Translation: CSARDNWELAGNTIYF.